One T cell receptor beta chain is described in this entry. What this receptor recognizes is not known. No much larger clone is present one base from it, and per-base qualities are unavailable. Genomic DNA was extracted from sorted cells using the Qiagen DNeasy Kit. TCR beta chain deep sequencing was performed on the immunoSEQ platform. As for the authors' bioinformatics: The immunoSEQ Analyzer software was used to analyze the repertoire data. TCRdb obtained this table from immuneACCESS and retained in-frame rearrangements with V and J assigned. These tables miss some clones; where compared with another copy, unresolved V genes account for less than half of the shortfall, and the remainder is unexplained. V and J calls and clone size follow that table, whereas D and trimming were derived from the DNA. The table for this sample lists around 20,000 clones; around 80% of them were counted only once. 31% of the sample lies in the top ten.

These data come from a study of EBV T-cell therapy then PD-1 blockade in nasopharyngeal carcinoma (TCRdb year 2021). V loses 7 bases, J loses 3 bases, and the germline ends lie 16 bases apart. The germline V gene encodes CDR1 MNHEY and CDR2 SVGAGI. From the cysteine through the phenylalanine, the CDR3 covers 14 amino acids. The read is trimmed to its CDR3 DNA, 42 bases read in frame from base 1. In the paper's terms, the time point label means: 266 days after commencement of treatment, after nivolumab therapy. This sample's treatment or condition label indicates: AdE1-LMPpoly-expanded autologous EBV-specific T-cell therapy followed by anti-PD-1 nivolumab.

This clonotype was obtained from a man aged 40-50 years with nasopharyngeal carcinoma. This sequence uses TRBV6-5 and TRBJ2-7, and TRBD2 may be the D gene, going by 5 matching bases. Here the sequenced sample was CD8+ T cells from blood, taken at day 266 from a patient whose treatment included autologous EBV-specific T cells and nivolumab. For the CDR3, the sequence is CASTQGEEGYEQYF. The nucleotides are TGTGCCAGCACCCAAGGAGAAGAGGGCTACGAGCAGTACTTC.